This entry lists 16 T cell receptor beta chains sequenced from one sample in a study of memory CD4+ T cells and cytomegalovirus serostatus. The method was immunoSEQ multiplex PCR; TCRdb's version includes in-frame clones alone and lacks a portion of them. The sample has tens of thousands of clones; 75% are singletons. Single viable CD3+CD4+CD8-CD45RO+ cells were sorted as the memory CD4+ T cells. Sequencing used memory CD4+ T cells from blood. Receptors originate from an adult in good health and CMV-seronegative.

The chain recombines TRBV7-3 with TRBJ2-2; the D gene is possibly TRBD1 (6 bases). Germline lookup yields CDR1 SGHTA and CDR2 FQGTGA. Deletions cut 5 bases from V and 4 bases from J, with 17 bases between. This CDR3 comprises 16 residues. For the CDR3, the DNA is TGTGCCAGCAGCCCACAGGGATCTAGGGGCACCGGGGAGCTGTTTTTT. Translation gives CASSPQGSRGTGELFF.

The chain employs TRBV5-6 and TRBJ2-1, with TRBD2 matching over 12 bases. CDR1 and CDR2 from the germline V gene are SGHDT and YYEEEE. The V segment lost 2 bases and the J segment 6 bases; nucleotides outside the gene matches: 12. CDR3 size: 18 residues. CDR3 region: CASSFLGLAGGPGNEQFF. CDR3 sequence (DNA): TGTGCCAGCAGCTTTTTGGGGCTAGCGGGAGGGCCGGGCAATGAGCAGTTCTTC. The variable domain in full, with the rest retrieved from reference TRBV5-6 and TRBJ2-1, is DAGVTQSPTHLIKTRGQQVTLRCSPKSGHDTVSWYQQALGQGPQFIFQYYEEEERQRGNFPDRFSGHQFPNYSSELNVNALLLGDSALYLCASSFLGLAGGPGNEQFFGPGTRLTVL.

The CDR3 DNA follows: TGTGCCAGCAGCGGGACAGGTCAATGGCCCCAGCATTTT. It specifies CASSGTGQWPQHF. V usage is TRBV6-5 and J usage is TRBJ1-5; 8 bases map to TRBD1. The CDR3 spans 13 residues. With V trimmed by 6 bases and J by 9 bases, 7 bases remained unmatched. Germline values: CDR1 MNHEY, CDR2 SVGAGI.

This sequence joins TRBV18 and TRBJ2-7; D might be TRBD1 or TRBD2, each matching 6 bases. Looked up from germline, CDR1 is KGHSH and CDR2 is LQKENI. This CDR3 is built from 15 residues. Trimming shortened V by 1 base and J by 5 bases, and 15 bases separated the two germline ends. CDR3 sequence (DNA): TGTGCCAGCTCACCACGAGGGGGGCGGAACGACGAGCAGTACTTC. Its translation is CASSPRGGRNDEQYF.

This rearrangement joins TRBV27 to TRBJ2-7; possible D gene TRBD2, 6 bases. V was cut by 5 bases and J by 1 base, with 12 bases left in between. The V gene's germline CDR1 is MNHEY and CDR2 SMNVEV (reference sequence). The CDR3 spans 14 residues. The CDR3: CASSVRRVSYEQYF. The CDR3 nucleotides are TGTGCCAGCAGTGTTCGGAGGGTGTCCTACGAGCAGTACTTC.

This chain joins TRBV7-9 and TRBJ1-1; TRBD1 matches 9 bases. The germline CDR1 and CDR2 sequences are SEHNR and FQNEAQ (reference sequence). The CDR3 is 15 residues long. With V trimmed by 3 bases and J by 4 bases, 6 bases remained unmatched. The DNA of the CDR3 is TGTGCCAGCAGCTTGGGGGTGACAGGGGGCACTGAAGCTTTCTTT. The encoded protein is CASSLGVTGGTEAFF.

The chain joins TRBV27 to TRBJ2-6; the D is unclear. The ends were cut back, 6 bases at V and 0 bases at J, with 9 bases in the middle. The germline V gene encodes CDR1 MNHEY and CDR2 SMNVEV (reference sequence). This CDR3 spans 15 amino acids. The CDR3 loop reads CASRGLISGANVLTF. DNA for the CDR3: TGTGCCAGCAGAGGTCTCATCTCTGGGGCCAACGTCCTGACTTTC.

The chain recombines TRBV9 with TRBJ2-6; D assignment may be TRBD1 or TRBD2 (5 bases each). V was clipped by 3 bases and J by 4 bases, with 11 bases between them. The CDR3 sequence is 15 residues long. Germline assignment: CDR1 SGDLS and CDR2 YYNGEE. This CDR3 is CASSERGAGANVLTF. CDR3 coding DNA: TGTGCCAGCAGCGAGAGGGGCGCGGGGGCCAACGTCCTGACTTTC.

V gene TRBV5-1 combines with J gene TRBJ2-6; D call uncertain. CDR1 and CDR2 from the germline V gene are SGHRS and YFSETQ. The CDR3 runs to 16 residues. V lost 4 bases, J lost 0 bases, and 11 bases lay in between. This CDR3 reads CASSPDGYSGANVLTF. CDR3 sequence (DNA): TGCGCCAGCAGCCCAGACGGGTACTCTGGGGCCAACGTCCTGACTTTC.

The chain employs TRBV6-5 and TRBJ2-3; 8 nucleotides agree with TRBD1. J lost 9 bases, V lost 0 bases, and 8 bases had no gene match. This CDR3 contains 15 residues. Germline V gives CDR1 MNHEY, CDR2 SVGAGI. The CDR3 DNA sequence: TGTGCCAGCAGTTACTCGAGGACAGGGCAAGGAACGCAGTATTTT. This encodes CASSYSRTGQGTQYF.

This CDR3 reads CASSLGGGYYGYTF. In DNA form, the CDR3 reads TGTGCCAGCAGCCTAGGGGGGGGCTACTATGGCTACACCTTC. The chain links TRBV5-8 to TRBJ1-2; D possibly corresponds to TRBD1 (6 bases). Germline CDR1 reads SGHTS; CDR2 reads YDEGEE. V lost 4 bases and J lost 3, with 13 bases in between. The length of the CDR3 is 14 residues.

The chain employs TRBV2 and TRBJ1-3, with D unresolved. CDR1 SNHLY and CDR2 FYNNEI come from the germline V gene. The ends were cut back, 7 bases at V and 8 bases at J, with 9 bases in the middle. This CDR3 has 11 residues. CDR3 nucleotide sequence: TGTGCCAGCAATGGGGTTGACACCATATATTTT. Translation: CASNGVDTIYF. Looking up the rest from reference TRBV2 and TRBJ1-3 gives the full variable domain: EPEVTQTPSHQVTQMGQEVILRCVPISNHLYFYWYRQILGQKVEFLVSFYNNEISEKSEIFDDQFSVERPDGSNFTLKIRSTKLEDSAMYFCASNGVDTIYFGEGSWLTVV.

The rearrangement links TRBV9 to TRBJ1-3; no reliable D call. The CDR3 has 15 amino acids. Trimming took 3 bases from V and 0 from J, leaving 10 bases between them. CDR1 is SGDLS and CDR2 is YYNGEE in the germline V gene. Here the CDR3 reads CASSENSFSGNTIYF. CDR3 nucleotide sequence: TGTGCCAGCAGCGAAAACAGCTTCTCTGGAAACACCATATATTTT.

The gene calls are TRBV6-5 and TRBJ1-2, with 7 bases aligning to TRBD1. The V and J ends lost 6 bases and 5 bases, in that order; junction bases with no gene match: 6. This CDR3 is built from 13 residues. Germline CDR1 MNHEY, CDR2 SVGAGI. The CDR3 region has the DNA TGTGCCAGCAGCCAGACAGGGATGTATGGCTACACCTTC. This gives the protein CASSQTGMYGYTF.

The V gene is TRBV5-1, the J gene TRBJ1-6, with 7 bases matching TRBD1. J lost 5 bases, V lost 4 bases, and 0 bases had no gene match. CDR3 size: 13 residues. Per germline, CDR1 SGHRS and CDR2 YFSETQ. The CDR3 nucleotides read TGCGCCAGCAGCGACAGGGATAATTCACCCCTCCACTTT. Its translation is CASSDRDNSPLHF.

This clone showed up just a few times. J is TRBJ1-6 and V is TRBV12-5; TRBD1 is a possible D gene (6 bases). CDR1 LGHNT and CDR2 FRNRAP come from the germline V gene. V lost 3 bases and J lost 8, with 11 bases in between. The length of the CDR3 is 14 residues. The CDR3 sequence is CASGFQDRYSPLHF. The CDR3 region has the DNA TGTGCTAGTGGTTTCCAGGACAGATATTCACCCCTCCACTTT. The full variable domain, its missing parts supplied by reference TRBV12-5 and TRBJ1-6, is DARVTQTPRHKVTEMGQEVTMRCQPILGHNTVFWYRQTMMQGLELLAYFRNRAPLDDSGMPKDRFSAEMPDATLATLKIQPSEPRDSAVYFCASGFQDRYSPLHFGNGTRLTVT.